Shown below are 18 T cell receptor beta chains from a single sample sequenced in a study of graft-versus-host responses after intestinal transplantation. Repertoires were generated with immunoSEQ multiplex PCR, while TCRdb's copy carries only in-frame clones and drops some. The sample holds approximately 76,000 clones, around 82% seen once. These receptors' targets are unknown. The starting material was unstimulated CD4+ T cells sorted from spleen or lymph node cells, obtained before transplant. Every receptor here comes from a human donor who was the organ donor for an intestinal transplant.

The chain is built from TRBV10-3 and TRBJ2-2, with D possibly TRBD1 on 6 matching bases. Trimming took off 0 bases at V and 5 bases at J, with 13 bases between the two ends. This CDR3 comprises 16 residues. The V gene's germline CDR1 is ENHRY and CDR2 SYGVKD. The CDR3 sequence is CAISESWPGDTGELFF. In nucleotides, the CDR3 is TGTGCCATCAGTGAGTCGTGGCCAGGGGATACCGGGGAGCTGTTTTTT.

This clone occurred a few times. This chain connects TRBV5-8 to TRBJ2-5; the D gene is possibly TRBD1 (6 bases). Germline V gives CDR1 SGHTS, CDR2 YDEGEE. The CDR3 runs 15 residues. V was clipped by 0 bases and J by 1 base, with 10 bases between them. CDR3 amino acids: CASSLEQGAQETQYF. The DNA of the CDR3 is TGTGCCAGCAGCTTGGAACAGGGAGCCCAAGAGACCCAGTACTTC.

The V and J genes are TRBV4-2 and TRBJ2-2; 7 nucleotides align to TRBD1. Per the germline V gene, CDR1 is LGHNA and CDR2 is YNFKEQ. The J segment lost 4 bases and the V segment lost 1 base, leaving 6 bases of the junction unmatched. This CDR3 region has 16 residues. The CDR3 DNA is TGTGCCAGCAGCCAAGTTCTAGGGGGCGGCACCGGGGAGCTGTTTTTT. Translated, it gives CASSQVLGGGTGELFF.

This chain joins TRBV6-5 and TRBJ1-1; D is possibly TRBD1 (5 bases). Between the trimmed V and J ends, which lost 0 bases and 3 bases, there was a span of 11 bases. Germline V gene data show CDR1 as MNHEY and CDR2 as SVGAGI. This CDR3 is built from 15 residues. The CDR3 spells CASSYSYQGYTEAFF. The CDR3 coding sequence is TGTGCCAGCAGTTACTCCTACCAGGGTTACACTGAAGCTTTCTTT.

This chain links TRBV9 with TRBJ2-3; possibly TRBD2 for D (6 bases). V was pared by 3 bases and J by 1 base, with 9 bases between. The CDR3 consists of 14 residues. CDR1 and CDR2 from the germline V gene are SGDLS and YYNGEE. This CDR3 is CASSEGTRTDTQYF. In nucleotides, the CDR3 is TGTGCCAGCAGCGAGGGGACTCGCACAGATACGCAGTATTTT. Variable domain in full (rest from reference TRBV9 and TRBJ2-3): DSGVTQTPKHLITATGQRVTLRCSPRSGDLSVYWYQQSLDQGLQFLIQYYNGEERAKGNILERFSAQQFPDLHSELNLSSLELGDSALYFCASSEGTRTDTQYFGPGTRLTVL.

This clone has just a few counts. V usage is TRBV7-9 and J usage is TRBJ2-1; D gene unclear. Per germline, CDR1 SEHNR and CDR2 FQNEAQ (reference sequence). Trimming stripped 7 bases from V and 9 bases from J, with 4 bases between. The CDR3 totals 9 residues. The CDR3 coding sequence is TGTGCCAGCACGGGTGAGCAGTTCTTC. It is translated as CASTGEQFF.

The J gene is TRBJ2-1, the V gene TRBV5-1; 7 bases match TRBD1. V shed 4 bases, J shed 7 bases, and the junction held 5 bases outside the gene matches. The V gene's germline CDR1 is SGHRS and CDR2 YFSETQ. The CDR3 has 13 residues. The CDR3 DNA is TGCGCCAGCAGCCAAGGGGGCTTAAATGAGCAGTTCTTC. This translates into CASSQGGLNEQFF.

This clone has just a few counts. The rearrangement links TRBV30 to TRBJ2-3; 10 nucleotides align to TRBD1. Germline CDR1 GTSNPN, CDR2 SVGIG (reference sequence). Trimming cost V 5 bases and J 1 base; bases outside gene matches: 0. This CDR3 is built from 13 residues. Written as DNA, the CDR3 is TGTGCCTGGGGGACAGGGGGCACAGATACGCAGTATTTT. It codes for CAWGTGGTDTQYF.

This chain links TRBV19 with TRBJ1-2, with D hard to call. V was shortened by 2 bases and J by 5 bases, with 6 bases between the two germline ends. The CDR3 has 12 amino acids. Germline V CDR1 and CDR2: LNHDA, SQIVND (reference sequence). The CDR3 loop is CASSITDYGYTF. Here the CDR3 DNA reads TGTGCCAGTAGTATAACAGATTATGGCTACACCTTC.

The chain carries TRBV6-1 and TRBJ2-5, with D uncertain. Per the germline V gene, CDR1 is MNHNS and CDR2 is SASEGT. This CDR3 is built from 13 residues. V was cut by 5 bases and J by 4 bases, with 11 bases left in between. CDR3: CASSPASGETQYF. CDR3 sequence (DNA): TGTGCCAGCAGTCCGGCTAGTGGAGAGACCCAGTACTTC.

The rearrangement uses TRBV14 and TRBJ1-6, with 8 bases aligning to TRBD1. Trimming cost V 3 bases and J 2 bases; bases outside gene matches: 3. This CDR3 has 16 amino acids. CDR1 SGHDN and CDR2 FVKESK come from the germline V gene. The CDR3 protein is CASSQEQGAYNSPLHF. The CDR3 DNA sequence: TGTGCCAGCAGCCAGGAACAGGGGGCCTATAATTCACCCCTCCACTTT.

The genes are TRBV5-1 and TRBJ1-1; D may be TRBD1 (6 bases). This CDR3 is 14 amino acids long. CDR1 and CDR2 from the germline V gene are SGHRS and YFSETQ. Trimming removed 2 bases from V and 1 base from J, with 9 bases in between. In DNA form, the CDR3 reads TGCGCCAGCAGCTTACAGGGTGGGAACACTGAAGCTTTCTTT. Translation: CASSLQGGNTEAFF. Supplemented by reference TRBV5-1 and TRBJ1-1, the full variable domain reads KAGVTQTPRYLIKTRGQQVTLSCSPISGHRSVSWYQQTPGQGLQFLFEYFSETQRNKGNFPGRFSGRQFSNSRSEMNVSTLELGDSALYLCASSLQGGNTEAFFGQGTRLTVV.

This rearrangement joins TRBV5-4 to TRBJ1-1; tentative D call: TRBD1 (6 bases). The germline gives CDR1 SGHNT, CDR2 YYREEE (reference sequence). V shed 1 base and J shed 3 bases, with 16 bases lying between them. The CDR3 spans 16 residues. In DNA form, the CDR3 reads TGTGCCAGCAGCTTGACAGGGCGGAGAGTTTACACTGAAGCTTTCTTT. This gives the protein CASSLTGRRVYTEAFF. The whole variable domain, filled in from reference TRBV5-4 and TRBJ1-1, reads ETGVTQSPTHLIKTRGQQVTLRCSSQSGHNTVSWYQQALGQGPQFIFQYYREEENGRGNFPPRFSGLQFPNYSSELNVNALELDDSALYLCASSLTGRRVYTEAFFGQGTRLTVV.

This chain links TRBV7-2 with TRBJ1-1, with D tentatively TRBD1 (5 bases). The length of the CDR3 is 13 residues. The germline V gene encodes CDR1 SGHTA and CDR2 FQGNSA. V was pared by 5 bases and J by 4 bases, with 11 bases between. CDR3 coding DNA: TGTGCCAGCAGCATTCGACAGATCACTGAAGCTTTCTTT. Its protein product is CASSIRQITEAFF.

This clone appeared once. The chain carries TRBV5-1 and TRBJ1-2; D is ambiguous. This CDR3 region has 15 residues. Germline V CDR1 and CDR2: SGHRS, YFSETQ. Trimming stripped 4 bases from V and 2 bases from J, with 15 bases between. CDR3: CASSPGGRLNYGYTF. The CDR3 coding sequence is TGCGCCAGCAGCCCTGGAGGCAGATTAAACTATGGCTACACCTTC.

This clone was counted a single time. This chain links TRBV6-6 with TRBJ2-5; tentative D call: TRBD2 (7 bases). Trimming removed 2 bases from V and 2 bases from J, with 12 bases in between. CDR3 length: 15 residues. CDR1 is MNHNY and CDR2 is SVGAGI in the germline V gene (reference sequence). The CDR3 nucleotides read TGTGCCAGCAGTTACCGGGGGGCGGGGCAAGAGACCCAGTACTTC. The encoded protein is CASSYRGAGQETQYF.

This chain links TRBV28 with TRBJ1-2, with D possibly matching TRBD1 (5 bases). CDR1 and CDR2 from the germline V gene are MDHEN and SYDVKM. The CDR3 runs to 15 residues. Deletions cut 6 bases from V and 2 bases from J, with 16 bases between. The CDR3: CASRDSSMGNYGYTF. CDR3 in DNA: TGTGCCAGCAGAGACAGTTCTATGGGGAACTATGGCTACACCTTC.

The sample holds a few counts of this clone. The chain employs TRBV5-8 and TRBJ1-5; D not certain. The CDR3 has 15 amino acids. The V gene lost 1 base and the J gene lost 1 base, with 9 bases spanning the gap. The germline gives CDR1 SGHTS, CDR2 YDEGEE. This CDR3 reads CASSLSGSSNQPQHF. The CDR3, as DNA: TGTGCCAGCAGCTTGTCCGGGTCCAGCAATCAGCCCCAGCATTTT.